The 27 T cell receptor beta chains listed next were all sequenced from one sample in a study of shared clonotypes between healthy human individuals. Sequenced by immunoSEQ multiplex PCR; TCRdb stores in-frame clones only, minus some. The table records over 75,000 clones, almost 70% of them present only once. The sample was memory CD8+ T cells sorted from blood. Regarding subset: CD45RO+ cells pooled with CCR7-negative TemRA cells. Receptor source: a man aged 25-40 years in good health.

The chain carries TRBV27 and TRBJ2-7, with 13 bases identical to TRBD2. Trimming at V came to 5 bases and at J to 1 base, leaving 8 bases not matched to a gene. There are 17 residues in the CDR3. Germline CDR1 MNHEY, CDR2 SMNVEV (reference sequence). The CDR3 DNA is TGTGCCAGCAGTCCGGGGACTAGCGGGACCCTATCCTACGAGCAGTACTTC. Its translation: CASSPGTSGTLSYEQYF.

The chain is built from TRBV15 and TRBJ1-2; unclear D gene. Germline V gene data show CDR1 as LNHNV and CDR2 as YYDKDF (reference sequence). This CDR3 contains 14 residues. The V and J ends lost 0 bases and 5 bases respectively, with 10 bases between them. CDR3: CATSRDAAEYGYTF. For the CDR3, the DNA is TGTGCCACCAGCAGAGATGCGGCGGAGTATGGCTACACCTTC.

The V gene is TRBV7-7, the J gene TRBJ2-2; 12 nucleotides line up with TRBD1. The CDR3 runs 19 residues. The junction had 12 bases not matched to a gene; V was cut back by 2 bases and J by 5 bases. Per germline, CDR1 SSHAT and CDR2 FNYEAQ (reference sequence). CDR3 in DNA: TGTGCCAGCAGCTTATGGGGCCCCCCGGGACAGGGGGCGACCGGGGAGCTGTTTTTT. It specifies CASSLWGPPGQGATGELFF.

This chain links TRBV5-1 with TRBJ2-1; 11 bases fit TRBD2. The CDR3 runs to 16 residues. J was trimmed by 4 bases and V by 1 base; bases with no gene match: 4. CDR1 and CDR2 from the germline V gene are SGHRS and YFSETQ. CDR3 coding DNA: TGCGCCAGCAGCTTGCCGGTAGCGGGAGGGTACAATGAGCAGTTCTTC. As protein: CASSLPVAGGYNEQFF.

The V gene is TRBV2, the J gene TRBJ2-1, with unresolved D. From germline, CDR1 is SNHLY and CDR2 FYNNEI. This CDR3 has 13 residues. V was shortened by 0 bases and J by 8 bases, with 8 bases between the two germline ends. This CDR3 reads CASSEAIFYEQFF. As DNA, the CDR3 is TGTGCCAGCAGTGAAGCGATTTTCTATGAGCAGTTCTTC.

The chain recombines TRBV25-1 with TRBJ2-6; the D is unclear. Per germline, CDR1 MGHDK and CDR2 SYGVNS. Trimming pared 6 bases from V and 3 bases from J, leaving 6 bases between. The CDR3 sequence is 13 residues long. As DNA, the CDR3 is TGTGCCAGCAGCGCCGATGGGGCCAACGTCCTGACTTTC. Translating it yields CASSADGANVLTF.

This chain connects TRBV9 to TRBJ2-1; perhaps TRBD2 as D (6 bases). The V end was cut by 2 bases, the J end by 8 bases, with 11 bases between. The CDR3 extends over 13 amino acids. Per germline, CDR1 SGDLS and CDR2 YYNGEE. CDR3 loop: CASSVGRNDEQFF. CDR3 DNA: TGTGCCAGCAGCGTCGGGAGAAACGATGAGCAGTTCTTC.

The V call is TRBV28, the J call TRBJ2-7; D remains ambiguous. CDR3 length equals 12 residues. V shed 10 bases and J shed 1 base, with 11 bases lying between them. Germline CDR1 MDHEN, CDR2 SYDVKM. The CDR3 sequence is CATVTSSYEQYF. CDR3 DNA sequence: TGTGCCACCGTCACATCATCCTACGAGCAGTACTTC.

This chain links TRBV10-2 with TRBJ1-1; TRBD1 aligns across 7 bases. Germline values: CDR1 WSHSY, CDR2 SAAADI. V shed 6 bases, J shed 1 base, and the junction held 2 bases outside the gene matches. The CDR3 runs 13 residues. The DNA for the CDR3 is TGCGCCAGCAGGGACAGGCCGAACACTGAAGCTTTCTTT. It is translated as CASRDRPNTEAFF.

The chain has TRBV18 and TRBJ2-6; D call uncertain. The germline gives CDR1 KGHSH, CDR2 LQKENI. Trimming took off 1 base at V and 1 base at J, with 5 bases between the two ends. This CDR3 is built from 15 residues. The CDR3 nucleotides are TGTGCCAGCTCACCACAGGGATCTGGGGCCAACGTCCTGACTTTC. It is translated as CASSPQGSGANVLTF.

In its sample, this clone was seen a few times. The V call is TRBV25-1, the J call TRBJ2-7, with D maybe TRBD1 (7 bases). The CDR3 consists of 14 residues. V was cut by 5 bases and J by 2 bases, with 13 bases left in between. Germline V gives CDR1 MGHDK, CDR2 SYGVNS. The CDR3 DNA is TGTGCCAGCAGTCCGCGGGACAGTGCCTACGAGCAGTACTTC. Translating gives CASSPRDSAYEQYF.

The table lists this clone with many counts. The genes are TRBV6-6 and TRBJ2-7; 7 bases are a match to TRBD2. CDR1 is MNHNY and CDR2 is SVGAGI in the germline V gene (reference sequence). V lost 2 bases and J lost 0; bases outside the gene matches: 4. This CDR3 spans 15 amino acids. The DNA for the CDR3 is TGTGCCAGCAGTTACGAGGGAGGGCCCTCCTACGAGCAGTACTTC. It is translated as CASSYEGGPSYEQYF.

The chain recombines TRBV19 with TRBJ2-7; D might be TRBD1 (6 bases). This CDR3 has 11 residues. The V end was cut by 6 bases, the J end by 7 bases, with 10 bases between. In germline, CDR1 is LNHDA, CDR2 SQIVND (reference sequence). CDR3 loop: CASSTGREQYF. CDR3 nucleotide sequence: TGTGCCAGTAGCACAGGGCGGGAGCAGTACTTC.

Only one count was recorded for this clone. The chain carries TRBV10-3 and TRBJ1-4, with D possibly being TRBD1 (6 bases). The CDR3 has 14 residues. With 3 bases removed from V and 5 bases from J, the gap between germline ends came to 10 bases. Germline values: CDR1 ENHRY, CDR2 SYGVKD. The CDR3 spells CAISDEGGNEKLFF. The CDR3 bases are TGTGCCATCAGTGACGAGGGGGGGAATGAAAAACTGTTTTTT.

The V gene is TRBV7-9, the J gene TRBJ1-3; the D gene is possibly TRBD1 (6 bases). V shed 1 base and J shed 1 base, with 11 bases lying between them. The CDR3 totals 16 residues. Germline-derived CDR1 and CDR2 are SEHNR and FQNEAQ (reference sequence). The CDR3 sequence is CASSLEGGTSGNTIYF. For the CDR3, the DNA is TGTGCCAGCAGCTTAGAGGGCGGGACATCTGGAAACACCATATATTTT.

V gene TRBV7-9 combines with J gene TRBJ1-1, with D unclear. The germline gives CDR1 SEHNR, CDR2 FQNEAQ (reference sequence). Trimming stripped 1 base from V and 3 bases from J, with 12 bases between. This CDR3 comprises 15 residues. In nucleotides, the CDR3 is TGTGCCAGCAGCTTAGTTCCCAGAACCTACACTGAAGCTTTCTTT. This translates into CASSLVPRTYTEAFF.

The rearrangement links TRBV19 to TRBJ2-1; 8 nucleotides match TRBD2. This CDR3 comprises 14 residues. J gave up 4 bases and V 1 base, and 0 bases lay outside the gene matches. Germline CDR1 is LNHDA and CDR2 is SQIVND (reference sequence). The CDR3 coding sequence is TGTGCCAGTAGTATAGGCGGGAGGTACAATGAGCAGTTCTTC. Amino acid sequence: CASSIGGRYNEQFF.

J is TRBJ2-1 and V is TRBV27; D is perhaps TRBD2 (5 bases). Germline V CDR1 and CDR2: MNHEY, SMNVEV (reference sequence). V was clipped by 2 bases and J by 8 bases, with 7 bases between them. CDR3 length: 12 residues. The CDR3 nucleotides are TGTGCCAGCAGTTTAAACGGGGATGAGCAGTTCTTC. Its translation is CASSLNGDEQFF.

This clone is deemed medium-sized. The CDR3 region has the DNA TGTGCCAGCAGTGAGGGGGTCAATCAGCCCCAGCATTTT. This gives the protein CASSEGVNQPQHF. J is TRBJ1-5 and V is TRBV6-4, with TRBD1 as a possible D gene (5 bases). Germline V gives CDR1 MRHNA, CDR2 SNTAGT. V was clipped by 3 bases and J by 3 bases, with 6 bases between them. This CDR3 has 13 residues.

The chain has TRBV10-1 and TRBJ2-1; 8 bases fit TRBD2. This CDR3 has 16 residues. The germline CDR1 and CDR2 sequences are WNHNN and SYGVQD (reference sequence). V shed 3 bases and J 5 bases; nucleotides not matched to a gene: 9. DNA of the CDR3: TGCGCCAGCAGTGACTACCGGGAGGGCCAAAACAATGAGCAGTTCTTC. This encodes CASSDYREGQNNEQFF.

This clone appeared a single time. The chain's CDR3 is CASSPTGGLEEKLFF. Here the CDR3 DNA reads TGTGCCAGCAGCCCGACAGGGGGGCTTGAGGAAAAACTGTTTTTT. The chain joins TRBV7-9 to TRBJ1-4; 9 bases align to TRBD1. V shed 5 bases and J 8 bases; nucleotides not matched to a gene: 9. The CDR3 is 15 amino acids. Per germline, CDR1 SEHNR and CDR2 FQNEAQ (reference sequence).

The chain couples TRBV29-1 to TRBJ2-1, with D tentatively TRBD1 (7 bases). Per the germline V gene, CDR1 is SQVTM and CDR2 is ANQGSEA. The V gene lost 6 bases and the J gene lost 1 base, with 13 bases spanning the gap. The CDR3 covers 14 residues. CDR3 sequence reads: CSVQGGVSYNEQFF. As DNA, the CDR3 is TGCAGCGTCCAGGGGGGTGTTTCCTACAATGAGCAGTTCTTC.

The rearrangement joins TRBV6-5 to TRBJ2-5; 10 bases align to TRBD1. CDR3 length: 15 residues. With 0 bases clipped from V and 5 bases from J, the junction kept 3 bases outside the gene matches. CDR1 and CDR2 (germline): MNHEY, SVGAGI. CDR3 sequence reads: CASSYSGQGWETQYF. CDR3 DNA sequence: TGTGCCAGCAGTTACTCGGGACAGGGGTGGGAGACCCAGTACTTC.

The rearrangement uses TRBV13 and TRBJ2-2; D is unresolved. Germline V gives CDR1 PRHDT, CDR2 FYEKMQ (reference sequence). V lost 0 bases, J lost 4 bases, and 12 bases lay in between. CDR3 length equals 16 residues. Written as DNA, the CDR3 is TGTGCCAGCAGCTTAGGTCCAGCGTCGGTCACCGGGGAGCTGTTTTTT. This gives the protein CASSLGPASVTGELFF. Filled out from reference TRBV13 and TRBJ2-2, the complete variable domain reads AAGVIQSPRHLIKEKRETATLKCYPIPRHDTVYWYQQGPGQDPQFLISFYEKMQSDKGSIPDRFSAQQFSDYHSELNMSSLELGDSALYFCASSLGPASVTGELFFGEGSRLTVL.

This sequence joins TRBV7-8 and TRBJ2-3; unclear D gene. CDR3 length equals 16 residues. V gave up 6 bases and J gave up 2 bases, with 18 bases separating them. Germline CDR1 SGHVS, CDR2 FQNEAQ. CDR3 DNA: TGTGCCAGCAGACAATCCCCCACTTTTCTCACAGATACGCAGTATTTT. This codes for CASRQSPTFLTDTQYF.

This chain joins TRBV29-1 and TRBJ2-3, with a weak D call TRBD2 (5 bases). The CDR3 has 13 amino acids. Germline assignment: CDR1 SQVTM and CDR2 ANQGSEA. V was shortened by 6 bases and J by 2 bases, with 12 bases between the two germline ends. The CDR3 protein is CSVDSAATDTQYF. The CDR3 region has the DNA TGCAGCGTGGACTCAGCGGCCACAGATACGCAGTATTTT.

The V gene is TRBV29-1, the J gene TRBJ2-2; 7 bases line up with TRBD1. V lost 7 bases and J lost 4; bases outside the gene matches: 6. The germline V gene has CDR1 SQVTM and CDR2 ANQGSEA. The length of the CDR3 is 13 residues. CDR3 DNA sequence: TGCAGCGCACAGGGACAGCGCACCGGGGAGCTGTTTTTT. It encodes CSAQGQRTGELFF.